This T cell receptor (beta chain) was sequenced for a study of cytomegalovirus exposure and HLA in healthy donors. Germline V gene data show CDR1 as SGHRS and CDR2 as YFSETQ. The trim removed 6 bases at V and 1 base at J, leaving 5 bases unmatched. This CDR3 is built from 15 residues. With regard to this clone: Its target is unknown.

Study-wide results and limits: In an earlier analysis, about 87% or about 30%: the productive usage of most TCR beta V segments. TCR beta chains numbering some 150 were designated cytomegalovirus-associated. In a later analysis, CMV-associated beta chains were mostly HLA-associated, it appeared. An analysis that was carried out later associated 15,000 to 20,000 TCR beta sequences with HLA alleles at 0.05 false discovery rate.

The study ran its PCR with 60 Vbeta and 13 Jbeta primers. Clones were read by immunoSEQ multiplex PCR, and TCRdb kept only the in-frame ones, dropping some. The data contain 120,000 or so clones, more than 65% of them singletons. The TCR sequence derives from a young man in good health and CMV-seropositive. This chain uses TRBV5-1 with TRBJ2-7; 12 bases map to TRBD1. Sequences were obtained from PBMCs. As DNA, the CDR3 is TGCGCCAGCACCGGGACAGGGGGCATGTCCTACGAGCAGTACTTC. Protein: CASTGTGGMSYEQYF.